These 27 T cell receptor beta chains originate from one sample sequenced in a study of cytomegalovirus exposure and HLA in healthy donors. PCR involved 60 Vbeta and 13 Jbeta primers. Sequenced by immunoSEQ multiplex PCR; TCRdb stores in-frame clones only, minus some. In the table there are some 85,000 clones, around four fifths of which are singletons. Sequencing was done on a sample of PBMCs. The source of these receptors is a male donor in good health and CMV-seronegative.

The rearrangement joins TRBV18 to TRBJ2-7; D is uncertain. The CDR3 runs 13 residues. V lost 2 bases to trimming and J lost 8 bases, with 13 bases between them. CDR1 and CDR2 from the germline V gene are KGHSH and LQKENI. In DNA form, the CDR3 reads TGTGCCAGCTCACCAGAGCCCCGAGTGAAGCAGTACTTC. Translated, it gives CASSPEPRVKQYF.

The chain is built from TRBV2 and TRBJ1-2; D not resolved. Germline-derived CDR1 and CDR2 are SNHLY and FYNNEI. This CDR3 spans 12 amino acids. V was pared by 4 bases and J by 4 bases, with 7 bases between. CDR3 nucleotide sequence: TGTGCCAGCAGTGGTGAGGTCTATGGCTACACCTTC. It translates to CASSGEVYGYTF. Full variable domain (remainder filled in from reference TRBV2 and TRBJ1-2): EPEVTQTPSHQVTQMGQEVILRCVPISNHLYFYWYRQILGQKVEFLVSFYNNEISEKSEIFDDQFSVERPDGSNFTLKIRSTKLEDSAMYFCASSGEVYGYTFGSGTRLTVV.

The rearrangement joins TRBV18 to TRBJ2-2; D gene unclear. V was pared by 3 bases and J by 5 bases, with 4 bases between. Germline lookup yields CDR1 KGHSH and CDR2 LQKENI. The CDR3 consists of 12 residues. The CDR3 DNA is TGTGCCAGCTCACCTTTAACCGGGGAGCTGTTTTTT. Its translation is CASSPLTGELFF.

This clone appeared a single time. V and J are TRBV7-2 and TRBJ2-3; the match to TRBD1 covers 9 bases. This CDR3 spans 12 amino acids. V shed 4 bases and J 14 bases; nucleotides not matched to a gene: 7. Germline V lookup: CDR1 SGHTA, CDR2 FQGNSA. The CDR3: CASSYPQGAGYF. DNA for the CDR3: TGTGCCAGCAGCTACCCACAGGGGGCAGGGTATTTT. Full variable domain (missing parts from reference TRBV7-2 and TRBJ2-3): GAGVSQSPSNKVTEKGKDVELRCDPISGHTALYWYRQSLGQGLEFLIYFQGNSAPDKSGLPSDRFSAERTGGSVSTLTIQRTQQEDSAVYLCASSYPQGAGYFGPGTRLTVL.

CDR3 protein: CASSLSGRASYEQYF. The CDR3 DNA is TGTGCCAGCAGTTTAAGCGGGAGGGCCTCCTACGAGCAGTACTTC. The J gene is TRBJ2-7, the V gene TRBV27; 10 bases fit TRBD2. CDR3 size: 15 residues. Unmatched junction bases numbered 1, after V lost 2 bases and J lost 0 bases. Germline V gene data show CDR1 as MNHEY and CDR2 as SMNVEV (reference sequence).

CDR3 in amino acids: CSVEEGGGTDYGYTF. The CDR3 DNA reads TGCAGCGTTGAAGAAGGCGGGGGGACTGACTATGGCTACACCTTC. V usage is TRBV29-1 and J usage is TRBJ1-2, with a tentative D call TRBD1 (5 bases). The CDR3 spans 15 residues. Trimming left V 0 bases short and J 3 bases short, with 14 bases between. CDR1 and CDR2 from the germline V gene are SQVTM and ANQGSEA.

The rearrangement links TRBV18 to TRBJ1-1; D may be TRBD1 (5 bases). Germline V gives CDR1 KGHSH, CDR2 LQKENI. The CDR3 contains 14 residues. V was cut by 3 bases and J by 4 bases, with 12 bases left in between. DNA of the CDR3: TGTGCCAGCTCACCCCCGAGGGGAGGCACTGAAGCTTTCTTT. This encodes CASSPPRGGTEAFF.

This clone was found a few times. V is TRBV4-3 and J is TRBJ2-4; possibly TRBD1 for D (7 bases). In germline, CDR1 is LGHNA, CDR2 YSLEER. This CDR3 spans 19 amino acids. V was shortened by 0 bases and J by 1 base, with 19 bases between the two germline ends. The CDR3 loop reads CASSQDVRGVKPAKNIQYF. Here the CDR3 DNA reads TGCGCCAGCAGCCAAGATGTCAGGGGGGTAAAGCCGGCCAAAAACATTCAGTACTTC.

The sample holds a few counts of this clone. This chain joins TRBV11-2 and TRBJ2-5; no firm D call. CDR3 size: 13 residues. Trimming removed 5 bases from V and 0 bases from J, with 7 bases in between. The germline V gene encodes CDR1 SGHAT and CDR2 FQNNGV. CDR3 nucleotide sequence: TGTGCCAGCAGCACAGAGTACCAAGAGACCCAGTACTTC. It encodes CASSTEYQETQYF.

The V and J genes are TRBV5-1 and TRBJ2-7; D not resolved. Germline V CDR1 and CDR2: SGHRS, YFSETQ. Trimming stripped 0 bases from V and 3 bases from J, with 7 bases between. This CDR3 has 13 amino acids. The CDR3 nucleotides are TGCGCCAGCAGCTTGGATCCTAACTACGAGCAGTACTTC. It specifies CASSLDPNYEQYF.

This chain connects TRBV18 to TRBJ2-1, with D perhaps matching TRBD2 (5 bases). V was pared by 5 bases and J by 10 bases, with 18 bases between. CDR1 and CDR2 from the germline V gene are KGHSH and LQKENI. There are 14 residues in the CDR3. CDR3 nucleotide sequence: TGTGCCAGCTCAAGGGAACGGACTTCACCAGAGCAGTTCTTC. This translates into CASSRERTSPEQFF. Filled out from reference TRBV18 and TRBJ2-1, the complete variable domain reads NAGVMQNPRHLVRRRGQEARLRCSPMKGHSHVYWYRQLPEEGLKFMVYLQKENIIDESGMPKERFSAEFPKEGPSILRIQQVVRGDSAAYFCASSRERTSPEQFFGPGTRLTVL.

The CDR3, as DNA: TGTGCCAGCAGCGTCGGGACAAATAGCAATCAGCCCCAGCATTTT. It encodes CASSVGTNSNQPQHF. This rearrangement joins TRBV9 to TRBJ1-5, with a possible D match to TRBD1 (6 bases). Between the trimmed V and J ends, which lost 2 bases and 0 bases, there was a span of 9 bases. The germline V gene encodes CDR1 SGDLS and CDR2 YYNGEE. This CDR3 region has 15 residues. Together with reference TRBV9 and TRBJ1-5, the CDR3 gives the full variable domain: DSGVTQTPKHLITATGQRVTLRCSPRSGDLSVYWYQQSLDQGLQFLIQYYNGEERAKGNILERFSAQQFPDLHSELNLSSLELGDSALYFCASSVGTNSNQPQHFGDGTRLSIL.

This clone was found once. The chain is built from TRBV10-1 and TRBJ1-1; D gene ambiguous. The V end lost 2 bases, the J end lost 1 base, and 5 bases lay between the germline ends. Germline-derived CDR1 and CDR2 are WNHNN and SYGVQD (reference sequence). This CDR3 has 13 amino acids. The CDR3 reads CASSEQANTEAFF. The CDR3 nucleotides read TGCGCCAGCAGTGAGCAGGCGAACACTGAAGCTTTCTTT.

The chain is built from TRBV19 and TRBJ2-3, with a weak D call TRBD2 (5 bases). The CDR3 is 14 residues long. Trimming pared 5 bases from V and 3 bases from J, leaving 12 bases between. Germline V gene data show CDR1 as LNHDA and CDR2 as SQIVND (reference sequence). CDR3 sequence (DNA): TGTGCCAGTAGTTTGGACTGGGAAACAGATACGCAGTATTTT. Its translation: CASSLDWETDTQYF. The full variable domain, rest sourced from reference TRBV19 and TRBJ2-3, is DGGITQSPKYLFRKEGQNVTLSCEQNLNHDAMYWYRQDPGQGLRLIYYSQIVNDFQKGDIAEGYSVSREKKESFPLTVTSAQKNPTAFYLCASSLDWETDTQYFGPGTRLTVL.

The chain is built from TRBV30 and TRBJ1-6, with 7 bases that match TRBD1. V dropped 4 bases and J dropped 8; count of bases not matched to a gene: 5. Germline V gives CDR1 GTSNPN, CDR2 SVGIG (reference sequence). The CDR3 totals 13 residues. The CDR3 nucleotides read TGTGCCTGGAAACAGGGGACCTATTCACCCCTCCACTTT. Translating it yields CAWKQGTYSPLHF. Together with reference TRBV30 and TRBJ1-6, the CDR3 gives the full variable domain: SQTIHQWPATLVQPVGSPLSLECTVEGTSNPNLYWYRQAAGRGLQLLFYSVGIGQISSEVPQNLSASRPQDRQFILSSKKLLLSDSGFYLCAWKQGTYSPLHFGNGTRLTVT.

The V and J genes are TRBV11-2 and TRBJ2-3, with 7 bases that match TRBD2. The germline V gene has CDR1 SGHAT and CDR2 FQNNGV. The CDR3 is made up of 14 amino acids. Trimming cost V 3 bases and J 3 bases; bases outside gene matches: 3. The CDR3 is CASSFGGRTDTQYF. CDR3 coding DNA: TGTGCCAGCAGCTTCGGCGGGAGAACAGATACGCAGTATTTT.

The chain links TRBV4-3 to TRBJ2-7; possible D gene TRBD2, 6 bases. Per the germline V gene, CDR1 is LGHNA and CDR2 is YSLEER. This CDR3 region has 15 residues. The ends were cut back, 0 bases at V and 2 bases at J, with 11 bases in the middle. In DNA, the CDR3 is TGCGCCAGCAGCCAAGATTGGCCGGGAGCCTACGAGCAGTACTTC. Residues: CASSQDWPGAYEQYF.

J is TRBJ1-5 and V is TRBV27; TRBD1 matches at 7 bases. Germline CDR1 is MNHEY and CDR2 is SMNVEV (reference sequence). CDR3 length: 15 amino acids. V gave up 7 bases and J gave up 0 bases; unmatched junction bases: 6. CDR3 protein: CASNPQGLSNQPQHF. The CDR3 nucleotides read TGTGCCAGCAACCCACAGGGGCTTAGCAATCAGCCCCAGCATTTT.

The rearrangement links TRBV10-3 to TRBJ2-7; TRBD2 agrees at 7 bases. Germline CDR1 is ENHRY and CDR2 is SYGVKD. The V segment lost 6 bases and the J segment 0 bases; nucleotides outside the gene matches: 5. There are 14 residues in the CDR3. CDR3 in DNA: TGTGCCATCAGGGGGGGGACTGACTCCTACGAGCAGTACTTC. Protein sequence: CAIRGGTDSYEQYF.

The chain couples TRBV11-2 to TRBJ1-1; no clear D gene. V gave up 5 bases and J gave up 4 bases, with 14 bases separating them. The CDR3 has 14 amino acids. Germline V gene data show CDR1 as SGHAT and CDR2 as FQNNGV. The CDR3 DNA follows: TGTGCCAGCAGCGCCCGCCGCGAGGGCACTGAAGCTTTCTTT. Translated: CASSARREGTEAFF.

The rearrangement links TRBV28 to TRBJ2-1; 11 nucleotides match TRBD1. The CDR3 covers 17 residues. Germline values: CDR1 MDHEN, CDR2 SYDVKM. J was trimmed by 4 bases and V by 4 bases; bases with no gene match: 9. As DNA, the CDR3 is TGTGCCAGCAGTTCCCTCACCGGGACAGGGGGTTACAATGAGCAGTTCTTC. This codes for CASSSLTGTGGYNEQFF.

The chain recombines TRBV6-5 with TRBJ2-1; 14 bases map to TRBD2. This CDR3 is built from 15 residues. Germline loops: CDR1 MNHEY, CDR2 SVGAGI. J lost 8 bases, V lost 6 bases, and 6 bases had no gene match. The CDR3 DNA reads TGTGCCAGCAGCCAAGGGACTAGCGGGAGCCATGAGCAGTTCTTC. This translates into CASSQGTSGSHEQFF.

The V and J genes are TRBV28 and TRBJ2-7; TRBD2 matches at 13 bases. With 4 bases clipped from V and 3 bases from J, the junction kept 3 bases outside the gene matches. Germline V gene data show CDR1 as MDHEN and CDR2 as SYDVKM. CDR3 length: 15 residues. The CDR3 nucleotides are TGTGCCAGCAGTTCCTGGACTAGCGGGAGCTACGAGCAGTACTTC. Translation: CASSSWTSGSYEQYF. The full variable domain, completed using reference TRBV28 and TRBJ2-7, is DVKVTQSSRYLVKRTGEKVFLECVQDMDHENMFWYRQDPGLGLRLIYFSYDVKMKEKGDIPEGYSVSREKKERFSLILESASTNQTSMYLCASSSWTSGSYEQYFGPGTRLTVT.

This chain uses TRBV28 with TRBJ1-5; a possible D gene is TRBD1 (5 bases). The CDR3 totals 15 residues. Germline CDR1 and CDR2: MDHEN and SYDVKM. V lost 10 bases, J lost 6 bases, and 22 bases lay in between. CDR3 DNA sequence: TGTGCCACCAGCGGGAGGCAGGGCTACGGTCAGCCCCAGCATTTT. This sequence encodes CATSGRQGYGQPQHF.

In its sample, this clone was seen a few times. The chain couples TRBV5-1 to TRBJ1-1, with a tentative D call TRBD1 (6 bases). Germline lookup yields CDR1 SGHRS and CDR2 YFSETQ. The CDR3 spans 13 residues. The V end lost 0 bases, the J end lost 9 bases, and 12 bases lay between the germline ends. The CDR3 protein is CASSLDRVDQAFF. For the CDR3, the DNA is TGCGCCAGCAGCTTGGACAGGGTGGACCAAGCTTTCTTT.

The CDR3 reads CASSQAGGTGELFF. CDR3 sequence (DNA): TGTGCCTCGTCACAGGCGGGGGGCACCGGGGAGCTGTTTTTT. This chain links TRBV19 with TRBJ2-2, with 8 bases aligning to TRBD2. With V trimmed by 11 bases and J by 4 bases, 9 bases remained unmatched. The germline V gene encodes CDR1 LNHDA and CDR2 SQIVND (reference sequence). The length of the CDR3 is 14 residues.

The chain joins TRBV11-2 to TRBJ1-4, with D possibly being TRBD1 (5 bases). Looked up from germline, CDR1 is SGHAT and CDR2 is FQNNGV. V dropped 0 bases and J dropped 8 bases, with 7 bases sitting between them. This CDR3 has 13 amino acids. The DNA of the CDR3 is TGTGCCAGCAGCTTAGACAGGGCCGAAAAACTGTTTTTT. It codes for CASSLDRAEKLFF.